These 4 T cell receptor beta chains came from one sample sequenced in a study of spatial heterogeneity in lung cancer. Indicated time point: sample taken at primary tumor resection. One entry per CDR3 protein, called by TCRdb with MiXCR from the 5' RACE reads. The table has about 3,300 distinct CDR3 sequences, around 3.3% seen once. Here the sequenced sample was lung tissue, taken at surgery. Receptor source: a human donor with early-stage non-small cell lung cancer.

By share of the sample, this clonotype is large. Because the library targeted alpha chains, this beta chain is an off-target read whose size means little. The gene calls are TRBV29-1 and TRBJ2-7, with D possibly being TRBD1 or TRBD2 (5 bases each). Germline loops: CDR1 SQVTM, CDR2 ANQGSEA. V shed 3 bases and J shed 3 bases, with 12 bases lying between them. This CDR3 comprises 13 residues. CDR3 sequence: CSVEEDTSYEQYF. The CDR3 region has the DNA TGCAGCGTTGAGGAGGACACAAGCTACGAGCAGTACTTC.

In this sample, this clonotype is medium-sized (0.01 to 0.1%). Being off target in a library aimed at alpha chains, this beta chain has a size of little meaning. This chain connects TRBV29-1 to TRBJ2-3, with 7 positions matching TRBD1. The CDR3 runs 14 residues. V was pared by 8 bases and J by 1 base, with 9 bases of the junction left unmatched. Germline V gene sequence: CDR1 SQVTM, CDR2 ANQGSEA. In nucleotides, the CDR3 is TGCAGCACACGACAGGGTTCGGGCACAGATACGCAGTATTTT. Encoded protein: CSTRQGSGTDTQYF.

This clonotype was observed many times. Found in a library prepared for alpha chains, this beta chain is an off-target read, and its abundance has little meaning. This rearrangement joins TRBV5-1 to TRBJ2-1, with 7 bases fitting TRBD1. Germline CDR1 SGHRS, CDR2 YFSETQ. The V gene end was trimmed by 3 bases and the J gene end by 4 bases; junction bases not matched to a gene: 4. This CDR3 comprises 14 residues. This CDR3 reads CASSWDSRYNEQFF. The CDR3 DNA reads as TGCGCCAGCAGCTGGGACAGCCGATACAATGAGCAGTTCTTC.

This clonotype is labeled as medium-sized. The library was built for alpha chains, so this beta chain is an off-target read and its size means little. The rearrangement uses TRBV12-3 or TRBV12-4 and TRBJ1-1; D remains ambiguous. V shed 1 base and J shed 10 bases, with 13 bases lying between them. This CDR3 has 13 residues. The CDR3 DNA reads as TGTGCCAGCAGTTTAGACGAGGGAGGGAGAGCTTTCTTT. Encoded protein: CASSLDEGGRAFF.